Listed here are 2 T cell receptor beta chains from one sample, sequenced in a study of control samples from healthy donors and cancer patients. Repertoires were generated with immunoSEQ multiplex PCR, while TCRdb's copy carries only in-frame clones and drops some. The profile shows fewer than 200,000 clones, 80% to 95% of them singletons. Source material: blood. Source of these receptors: a woman aged 60-75 years in good health.

The genes are TRBV19 and TRBJ2-7; possibly TRBD1 for D (6 bases). The CDR3 contains 14 residues. Germline V gene lookup returns CDR1 LNHDA and CDR2 SQIVND (reference sequence). The germline V and J ends were trimmed by 3 bases and 2 bases, with 11 bases remaining between them. In DNA, the CDR3 is TGTGCCAGTAGTATTGAGACAGGCGCCTACGAGCAGTACTTC. It yields the protein CASSIETGAYEQYF.

The V and J genes are TRBV19 and TRBJ1-2; no clear D. The CDR3 extends over 13 amino acids. V was clipped by 4 bases and J by 6 bases, with 12 bases between them. CDR1 LNHDA and CDR2 SQIVND come from the germline V gene (reference sequence). The CDR3 here is CASSTPAFNGYTF. CDR3 in DNA: TGTGCCAGTAGTACTCCAGCTTTTAATGGCTACACCTTC.